Below, 30 T cell receptor beta chains from the same sample are listed, as sequenced in a study of T cells in localized non-small cell lung cancer (dated by TCRdb to 2018 to 2021). Library preparation used the immunoSEQ multiplex PCR assay. The clones in this table, taken by TCRdb from immuneACCESS, are in-frame only. Not every clone is retained; where verified, under half of the shortfall comes from an unresolved V gene, and the cause of the rest is unknown. The sample table records roughly 35,000 clones; about 90% of these occur just once. Around 2.1% of the sample belongs to the ten largest clones. The specimen was peripheral blood, collected before any cancer treatment. The origin of the receptors is a female donor over 55 with stage I lung adenocarcinoma.

V is TRBV29-1 and J is TRBJ1-5; D is uncertain. CDR1 SQVTM and CDR2 ANQGSEA come from the germline V gene. This CDR3 has 12 residues. Trimming took 4 bases from V and 6 from J, leaving 10 bases between them. Here the CDR3 DNA reads TGCAGCGTTGTGAGGAGTAGTCAGCCCCAGCATTTT. Its protein product is CSVVRSSQPQHF.

This clone was observed a few times. The chain combines TRBV30 with TRBJ1-4; no reliable D call. Germline CDR1 GTSNPN, CDR2 SVGIG (reference sequence). Between the trimmed V and J ends, which lost 7 bases and 3 bases, there was a span of 12 bases. CDR3 length: 13 amino acids. CDR3 nucleotide sequence: TGTGCCTCTAACCTCCTCCCTAATGAAAAACTGTTTTTT. It encodes CASNLLPNEKLFF.

This chain connects TRBV2 to TRBJ2-7, with D maybe TRBD2 (5 bases). V was trimmed by 2 bases and J by 7 bases, leaving 15 bases between them. The germline CDR1 and CDR2 sequences are SNHLY and FYNNEI. There are 14 residues in the CDR3. The CDR3 DNA sequence: TGTGCCAGCAGTGAAAGGTCGGGGTGGTTGGAGCAGTACTTC. Translation: CASSERSGWLEQYF. The whole variable domain, remainder taken from reference TRBV2 and TRBJ2-7, is EPEVTQTPSHQVTQMGQEVILRCVPISNHLYFYWYRQILGQKVEFLVSFYNNEISEKSEIFDDQFSVERPDGSNFTLKIRSTKLEDSAMYFCASSERSGWLEQYFGPGTRLTVT.

This chain connects TRBV27 to TRBJ1-6, with D perhaps matching TRBD1 (5 bases). Trimming took 6 bases from V and 9 from J, leaving 21 bases between them. Germline CDR1 is MNHEY and CDR2 is SMNVEV (reference sequence). The CDR3 is 16 amino acids. The CDR3 loop is CASRIGTGGLCSPLHF. The CDR3 DNA sequence: TGTGCCAGCAGAATTGGGACCGGGGGGTTATGTTCACCCCTCCACTTT.

This clone has just one count. The rearrangement joins TRBV5-1 to TRBJ2-6; D might be TRBD1 (6 bases). Trimming left V 0 bases short and J 0 bases short, with 10 bases between. The CDR3 has 17 amino acids. CDR1 is SGHRS and CDR2 is YFSETQ in the germline V gene. CDR3 amino acids: CASSLVQGPSGANVLTF. For the CDR3, the DNA is TGCGCCAGCAGCTTGGTGCAGGGGCCCTCTGGGGCCAACGTCCTGACTTTC.

This chain joins TRBV9 and TRBJ2-7, with D tentatively TRBD2 (6 bases). The length of the CDR3 is 14 residues. Germline V gene lookup returns CDR1 SGDLS and CDR2 YYNGEE. V dropped 0 bases and J dropped 5 bases, with 12 bases sitting between them. In DNA form, the CDR3 reads TGTGCCAGCAGCGTAGGAGTTGGGGGGAACGAGCAGTACTTC. Translation gives CASSVGVGGNEQYF.

The CDR3 region is CASSLPGAGTEAFF. The CDR3 DNA reads TGTGCCAGCAGCTTGCCGGGGGCAGGGACTGAAGCTTTCTTT. The chain combines TRBV5-4 with TRBJ1-1, with D possibly TRBD1 on 6 matching bases. The CDR3 runs 14 residues. CDR1 is SGHNT and CDR2 is YYREEE in the germline V gene (reference sequence). Trimming left V 1 base short and J 5 bases short, with 12 bases between.

The rearrangement uses TRBV6-1 and TRBJ1-3, with a weak D call TRBD1 (6 bases). The CDR3 is made up of 16 amino acids. CDR1 MNHNS and CDR2 SASEGT come from the germline V gene. V was cut by 1 base and J by 2 bases, with 12 bases left in between. The CDR3 DNA reads as TGTGCCAGCAGTGAAGGGGGGGGGCTTGCTGGAAACACCATATATTTT. The encoded protein is CASSEGGGLAGNTIYF.

This clone was seen only once. The chain carries TRBV2 and TRBJ2-3; 10 nucleotides line up with TRBD1. Germline V gene data show CDR1 as SNHLY and CDR2 as FYNNEI. The length of the CDR3 is 15 residues. The J segment lost 6 bases and the V segment lost 6 bases, leaving 9 bases of the junction unmatched. CDR3 coding DNA: TGTGCCAGCAGCGAACGGACAGGGGGGGCGGATACGCAGTATTTT. Translating it yields CASSERTGGADTQYF.

J is TRBJ2-7 and V is TRBV6-1; D gene uncertain. V was pared by 7 bases and J by 6 bases, with 13 bases between. The CDR3 is made up of 12 amino acids. Germline CDR1 and CDR2: MNHNS and SASEGT. The CDR3 is CASIRSALEQYF. CDR3 bases: TGTGCCAGCATCCGGTCAGCCCTCGAGCAGTACTTC.

The rearrangement joins TRBV6-1 to TRBJ1-2; no definite D call. CDR1 is MNHNS and CDR2 is SASEGT in the germline V gene. This CDR3 contains 13 residues. Between the trimmed V and J ends, which lost 2 bases and 4 bases, there was a span of 8 bases. CDR3 bases: TGTGCCAGCAGTGAACAAGGGCTCTATGGCTACACCTTC. Translation gives CASSEQGLYGYTF.

The CDR3 bases are TGTGCCAGCACCTTAGAGGCAGGGCACGAGCAGTACTTC. This sequence encodes CASTLEAGHEQYF. The V and J genes are TRBV9 and TRBJ2-7; maybe TRBD1 (5 bases). Trimming shortened V by 6 bases and J by 5 bases, and 15 bases separated the two germline ends. CDR1 is SGDLS and CDR2 is YYNGEE in the germline V gene. This CDR3 contains 13 residues.

This clone has only one observation. The chain is built from TRBV25-1 and TRBJ1-6, with 9 bases fitting TRBD1. V was pared by 7 bases and J by 6 bases, with 4 bases of the junction left unmatched. The CDR3 length is 14 residues. Germline lookup yields CDR1 MGHDK and CDR2 SYGVNS. CDR3 residues: CASIPTGGNSPLHF. DNA for the CDR3: TGTGCCAGCATTCCGACAGGGGGTAATTCACCCCTCCACTTT.

This clone is a singleton in its sample. This chain joins TRBV5-6 and TRBJ1-2, with 8 bases lining up with TRBD1. The trim removed 4 bases at V and 8 bases at J, leaving 13 bases unmatched. Germline V gene lookup returns CDR1 SGHDT and CDR2 YYEEEE. This CDR3 region has 15 residues. CDR3 loop: CASSAPWQGAGGYTF. Here the CDR3 DNA reads TGTGCCAGCAGCGCCCCCTGGCAGGGGGCTGGGGGCTACACCTTC.

This chain joins TRBV6-1 and TRBJ2-2, with 8 positions matching TRBD1. J was trimmed by 4 bases and V by 6 bases; bases with no gene match: 7. The CDR3 runs 15 residues. Germline V gene sequence: CDR1 MNHNS, CDR2 SASEGT. This CDR3 is CASSITGGSTGELFF. The CDR3 coding sequence is TGTGCCAGCAGCATTACAGGGGGGAGCACCGGGGAGCTGTTTTTT.

J is TRBJ2-7 and V is TRBV30; the D gene could be TRBD1 or TRBD2 (5 bases each). In germline, CDR1 is GTSNPN, CDR2 SVGIG (reference sequence). V dropped 3 bases and J dropped 7 bases, with 16 bases sitting between them. This CDR3 is built from 13 residues. CDR3 DNA: TGTGCCTGGAGGGAGGACACACCTCGTGAGCAGTACTTC. Protein: CAWREDTPREQYF.

This sequence joins TRBV6-1 and TRBJ2-6, with D possibly being TRBD1 (7 bases). CDR1 and CDR2 (germline): MNHNS, SASEGT. The length of the CDR3 is 14 residues. V dropped 8 bases and J dropped 4 bases, with 12 bases sitting between them. The CDR3 protein is CASCQGGGANVLTF. DNA for the CDR3: TGTGCCAGCTGTCAGGGGGGAGGGGCCAACGTCCTGACTTTC.

The chain has TRBV4-1 and TRBJ1-4; D gene uncertain. The CDR3 runs 17 residues. Trimming took 3 bases from V and 0 from J, leaving 14 bases between them. Germline V gene sequence: CDR1 MGHRA, CDR2 YSYEKL. The CDR3 loop reads CASSHGRRVATNEKLFF. Here the CDR3 DNA reads TGCGCCAGCAGCCACGGACGGAGAGTTGCAACTAATGAAAAACTGTTTTTT.

This chain links TRBV7-9 with TRBJ1-3; D remains unclear. The CDR3 is made up of 15 amino acids. Germline-derived CDR1 and CDR2 are SEHNR and FQNEAQ (reference sequence). Trimming removed 4 bases from V and 0 bases from J, with 10 bases in between. CDR3 sequence: CASSSWLNSGNTIYF. In DNA form, the CDR3 reads TGTGCCAGCAGCTCCTGGTTGAACTCTGGAAACACCATATATTTT.

The chain couples TRBV7-9 to TRBJ1-4; D remains unclear. This CDR3 has 17 amino acids. The germline V gene has CDR1 SEHNR and CDR2 FQNEAQ (reference sequence). Between the trimmed V and J ends, which lost 2 bases and 3 bases, there was a span of 16 bases. The CDR3 region is CASSLRRLDVSNEKLFF. As DNA, the CDR3 is TGTGCCAGCAGCTTACGAAGATTGGACGTCTCTAATGAAAAACTGTTTTTT.

CDR3: CASISGSSYNEQFF. Here the CDR3 DNA reads TGTGCCAGCATTAGCGGGAGCTCCTACAATGAGCAGTTCTTC. The chain carries TRBV28 and TRBJ2-1, with 9 bases matching TRBD2. The CDR3 sequence is 14 residues long. Trimming cost V 7 bases and J 0 bases; bases outside gene matches: 1. Germline V gives CDR1 MDHEN, CDR2 SYDVKM.

The chain has TRBV5-4 and TRBJ2-1, with TRBD2 identical over 13 bases. Looked up from germline, CDR1 is SGHNT and CDR2 is YYREEE (reference sequence). This CDR3 spans 16 amino acids. The V and J ends lost 4 bases and 7 bases, in that order; junction bases with no gene match: 8. The CDR3 sequence: CASSAIRLAGGNEQFF. The CDR3 bases are TGTGCCAGCAGCGCTATTAGACTAGCGGGGGGTAATGAGCAGTTCTTC.

The rearrangement links TRBV4-1 to TRBJ1-5, with unresolved D. Germline CDR1 MGHRA, CDR2 YSYEKL. V lost 4 bases to trimming and J lost 10 bases, with 14 bases between them. The CDR3 runs to 13 residues. In DNA, the CDR3 is TGCGCCAGCAGCCCCACTCGTCCATCTCCCCAGCATTTT. It encodes CASSPTRPSPQHF.

The V gene is TRBV5-4, the J gene TRBJ1-2; the D gene is possibly TRBD1 (5 bases). With 3 bases removed from V and 2 bases from J, the gap between germline ends came to 14 bases. The CDR3 covers 15 residues. Germline V gene sequence: CDR1 SGHNT, CDR2 YYREEE (reference sequence). CDR3 residues: CASSWGVTGNYGYTF. DNA of the CDR3: TGTGCCAGCAGCTGGGGGGTGACGGGGAACTATGGCTACACCTTC.

The chain employs TRBV19 and TRBJ1-6, with 10 bases lining up with TRBD1. Per germline, CDR1 LNHDA and CDR2 SQIVND (reference sequence). The CDR3 is 15 residues long. The V segment lost 5 bases and the J segment 10 bases; nucleotides outside the gene matches: 8. The DNA of the CDR3 is TGTGCCAGTAGTCCGACCGGGACAGGGGTCTCACCCCTCCACTTT. Amino acid sequence: CASSPTGTGVSPLHF.

The V gene is TRBV7-9, the J gene TRBJ1-4, with D perhaps TRBD1 (6 bases). Looked up from germline, CDR1 is SEHNR and CDR2 is FQNEAQ (reference sequence). CDR3 length: 16 amino acids. The V and J ends lost 4 bases and 4 bases respectively, with 16 bases between them. CDR3 protein: CASSYVRGGVNEKLFF. CDR3 coding DNA: TGTGCCAGCAGCTACGTCAGGGGAGGGGTTAATGAAAAACTGTTTTTT.

The chain employs TRBV6-5 and TRBJ1-2, with 8 bases fitting TRBD1. V lost 6 bases to trimming and J lost 4 bases; unmatched junction nucleotides: 7. CDR1 and CDR2 (germline): MNHEY, SVGAGI. CDR3 size: 14 residues. Written as DNA, the CDR3 is TGTGCCAGCAGCCTGGACAGGGACCTCTATGGCTACACCTTC. The encoded protein is CASSLDRDLYGYTF.

V gene TRBV2 combines with J gene TRBJ2-1; 9 bases are a match to TRBD1. The CDR3 covers 15 residues. In germline, CDR1 is SNHLY, CDR2 FYNNEI. The trim removed 8 bases at V and 7 bases at J, leaving 12 bases unmatched. In DNA form, the CDR3 reads TGTGCCAGCTCGGAGGGGGGACAGGGAGGGAATGAGCAGTTCTTC. This codes for CASSEGGQGGNEQFF.

V and J are TRBV4-3 and TRBJ1-2, with D possibly matching TRBD1 (6 bases). Looked up from germline, CDR1 is LGHNA and CDR2 is YSLEER. This CDR3 region has 16 residues. V was cut by 0 bases and J by 2 bases, with 13 bases left in between. As DNA, the CDR3 is TGCGCCAGCAGCCAAGATAACCGGGACACCAACTATGGCTACACCTTC. Amino acids: CASSQDNRDTNYGYTF.

The chain carries TRBV7-2 and TRBJ2-6; D call uncertain. The CDR3 covers 15 residues. Germline V gene lookup returns CDR1 SGHTA and CDR2 FQGNSA. V lost 6 bases and J lost 0, with 9 bases in between. DNA of the CDR3: TGTGCCAGCAGAAACACTTTCTCTGGGGCCAACGTCCTGACTTTC. Its translation is CASRNTFSGANVLTF.